Presented here are 3 T cell receptor beta chains from one specimen sequenced in a study of OX40 agonist ivuxolimab in advanced cancers. Some clones are missing from TCRdb's copy, which holds only in-frame ones; the method was immunoSEQ multiplex PCR. The sample includes fewer than 100,000 clones, around 85% of them seen just once. The material sequenced was CD4+ or CD8+ T cells sorted from blood, taken in a trial of the OX40 agonist ivuxolimab. The receptors derive from an adult with an advanced solid tumor such as melanoma, head and neck, liver or kidney cancer.

CDR3: CASSRGTDYGYTF. CDR3 DNA: TGTGCCAGCAGCCGAGGGACAGACTATGGCTACACCTTC. The chain has TRBV6-6 and TRBJ1-2; 7 nucleotides match TRBD1. Germline V gene sequence: CDR1 MNHNY, CDR2 SVGAGI (reference sequence). Unmatched junction bases numbered 4, after V lost 6 bases and J lost 3 bases. The CDR3 extends over 13 amino acids.

This clone was observed a single time. The chain combines TRBV18 with TRBJ1-4; D is perhaps TRBD1 (6 bases). Trimming took off 5 bases at V and 3 bases at J, with 13 bases between the two ends. Germline V CDR1 and CDR2: KGHSH, LQKENI. The CDR3 has 15 residues. The CDR3 sequence: CASSSPGHPNEKLFF. The CDR3 DNA reads TGTGCCAGCTCATCTCCGGGACACCCTAATGAAAAACTGTTTTTT.

This chain uses TRBV11-3 with TRBJ1-1; D might be TRBD1 (5 bases). CDR3 size: 16 residues. Germline assignment: CDR1 SGHNT and CDR2 YENEEA. The ends were cut back, 0 bases at V and 5 bases at J, with 16 bases in the middle. As DNA, the CDR3 is TGTGCCAGCAGCTTAGATCTCACAGGCCTTCTGACTGAAGCTTTCTTT. Translated: CASSLDLTGLLTEAFF.